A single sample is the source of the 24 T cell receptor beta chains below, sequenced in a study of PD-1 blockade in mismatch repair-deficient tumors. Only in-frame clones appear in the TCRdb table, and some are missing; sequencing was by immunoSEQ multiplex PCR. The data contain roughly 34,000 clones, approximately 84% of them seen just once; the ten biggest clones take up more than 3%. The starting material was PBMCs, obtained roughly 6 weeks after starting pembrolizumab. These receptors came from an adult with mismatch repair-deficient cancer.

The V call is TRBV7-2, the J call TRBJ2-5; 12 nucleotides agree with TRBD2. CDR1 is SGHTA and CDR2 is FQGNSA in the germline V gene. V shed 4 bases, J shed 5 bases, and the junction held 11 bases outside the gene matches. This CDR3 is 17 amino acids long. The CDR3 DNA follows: TGTGCCAGCAGCTCAAGTCCTAGCGGGAGGGTTGTCGAGACCCAGTACTTC. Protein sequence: CASSSSPSGRVVETQYF.

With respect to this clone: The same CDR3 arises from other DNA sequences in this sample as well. The CDR3 sequence: CSVEGVAGGEQYF. CDR3 coding DNA: TGCAGCGTTGAAGGGGTAGCGGGAGGCGAGCAGTACTTC. The rearrangement links TRBV29-1 to TRBJ2-7; 10 bases align to TRBD2. Germline lookup yields CDR1 SQVTM and CDR2 ANQGSEA. CDR3 size: 13 residues. The V gene end was trimmed by 1 base and the J gene end by 6 bases; junction bases not matched to a gene: 3.

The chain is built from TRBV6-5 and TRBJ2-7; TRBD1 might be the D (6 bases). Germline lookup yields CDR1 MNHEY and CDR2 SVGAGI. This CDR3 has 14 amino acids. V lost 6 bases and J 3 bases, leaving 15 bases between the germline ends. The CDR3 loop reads CASRPGVGDYEQYF. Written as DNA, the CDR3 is TGTGCCAGCAGGCCAGGGGTAGGGGACTACGAGCAGTACTTC.

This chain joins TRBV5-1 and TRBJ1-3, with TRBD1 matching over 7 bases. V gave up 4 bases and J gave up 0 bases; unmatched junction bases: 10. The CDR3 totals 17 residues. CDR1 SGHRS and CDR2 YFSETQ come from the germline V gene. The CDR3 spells CASSPNPGTVSGNTIYF. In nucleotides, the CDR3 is TGCGCCAGCAGCCCTAATCCCGGGACAGTCTCTGGAAACACCATATATTTT.

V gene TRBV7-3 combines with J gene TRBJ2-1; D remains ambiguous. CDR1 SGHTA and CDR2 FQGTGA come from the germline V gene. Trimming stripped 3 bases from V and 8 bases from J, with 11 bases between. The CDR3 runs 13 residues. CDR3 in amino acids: CASSFATGDEQFF. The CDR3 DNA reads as TGTGCCAGCAGCTTTGCGACTGGAGATGAGCAGTTCTTC.

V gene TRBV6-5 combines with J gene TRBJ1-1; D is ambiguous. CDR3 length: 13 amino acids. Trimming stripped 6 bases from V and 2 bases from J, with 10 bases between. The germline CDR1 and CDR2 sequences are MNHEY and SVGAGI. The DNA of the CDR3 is TGTGCCAGCAGGAGGAACGACAACACTGAAGCTTTCTTT. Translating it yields CASRRNDNTEAFF.

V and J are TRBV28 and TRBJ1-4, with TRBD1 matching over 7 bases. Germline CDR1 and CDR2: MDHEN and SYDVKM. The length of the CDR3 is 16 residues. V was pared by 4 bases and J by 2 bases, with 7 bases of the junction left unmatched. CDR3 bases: TGTGCCAGCAGTTACCAGGGGGGTCCCACTAATGAAAAACTGTTTTTT. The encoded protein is CASSYQGGPTNEKLFF.

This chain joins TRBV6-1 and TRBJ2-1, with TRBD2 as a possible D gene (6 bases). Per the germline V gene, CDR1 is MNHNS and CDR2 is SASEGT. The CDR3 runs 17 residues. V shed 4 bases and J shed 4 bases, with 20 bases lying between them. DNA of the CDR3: TGTGCCAGCAGTGTGGTGGGAGCGGAGGGCCTTTACAATGAGCAGTTCTTC. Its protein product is CASSVVGAEGLYNEQFF.

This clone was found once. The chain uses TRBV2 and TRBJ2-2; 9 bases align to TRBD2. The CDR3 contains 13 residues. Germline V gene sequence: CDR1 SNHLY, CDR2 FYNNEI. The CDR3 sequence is CASSGSPTGELFF. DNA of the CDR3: TGTGCAAGTAGCGGGAGCCCCACCGGGGAGCTGTTTTTT.

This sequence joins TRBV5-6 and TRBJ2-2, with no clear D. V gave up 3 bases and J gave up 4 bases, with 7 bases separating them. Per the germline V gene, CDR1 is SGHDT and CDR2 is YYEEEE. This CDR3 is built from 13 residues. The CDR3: CASSSRFTGELFF. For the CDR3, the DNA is TGTGCCAGCAGCTCTAGATTCACCGGGGAGCTGTTTTTT.

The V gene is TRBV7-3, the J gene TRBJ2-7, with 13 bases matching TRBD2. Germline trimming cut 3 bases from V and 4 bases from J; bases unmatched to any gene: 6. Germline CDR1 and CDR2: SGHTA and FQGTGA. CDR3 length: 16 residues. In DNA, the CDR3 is TGTGCCAGCAGCTTGACAAGGACTAGCGGGAGATACGAGCAGTACTTC. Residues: CASSLTRTSGRYEQYF.

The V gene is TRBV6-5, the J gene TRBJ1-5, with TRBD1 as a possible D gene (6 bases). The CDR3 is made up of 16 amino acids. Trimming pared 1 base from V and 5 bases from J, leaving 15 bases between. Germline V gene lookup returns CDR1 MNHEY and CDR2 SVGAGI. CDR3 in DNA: TGTGCCAGCAGTTACTACGGACAGTCGGTGGATCAGCCCCAGCATTTT. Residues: CASSYYGQSVDQPQHF.

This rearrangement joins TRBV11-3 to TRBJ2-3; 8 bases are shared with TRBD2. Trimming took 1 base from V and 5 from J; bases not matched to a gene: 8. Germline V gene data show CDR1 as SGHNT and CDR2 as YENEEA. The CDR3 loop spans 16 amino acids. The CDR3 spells CASSLAKRELEDTQYF. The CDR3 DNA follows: TGTGCCAGCAGCTTAGCTAAGCGGGAGCTGGAAGATACGCAGTATTTT.

In nucleotides, the CDR3 is TGTGCCAGCAGTTCGGGACAGAGCTACAATGAGCAGTTCTTC. It translates to CASSSGQSYNEQFF. V and J are TRBV2 and TRBJ2-1; 7 nucleotides match TRBD1. V gave up 5 bases and J gave up 3 bases; unmatched junction bases: 4. The germline gives CDR1 SNHLY, CDR2 FYNNEI. There are 14 residues in the CDR3. Full variable domain (remainder filled in from reference TRBV2 and TRBJ2-1): EPEVTQTPSHQVTQMGQEVILRCVPISNHLYFYWYRQILGQKVEFLVSFYNNEISEKSEIFDDQFSVERPDGSNFTLKIRSTKLEDSAMYFCASSSGQSYNEQFFGPGTRLTVL.

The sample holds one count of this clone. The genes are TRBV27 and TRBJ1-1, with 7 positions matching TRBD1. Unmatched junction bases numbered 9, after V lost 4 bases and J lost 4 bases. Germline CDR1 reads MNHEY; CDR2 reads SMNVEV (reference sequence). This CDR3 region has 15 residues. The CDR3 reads CASSSRNRQGTEAFF. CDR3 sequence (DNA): TGTGCCAGCAGTTCTCGAAATCGACAGGGCACTGAAGCTTTCTTT.

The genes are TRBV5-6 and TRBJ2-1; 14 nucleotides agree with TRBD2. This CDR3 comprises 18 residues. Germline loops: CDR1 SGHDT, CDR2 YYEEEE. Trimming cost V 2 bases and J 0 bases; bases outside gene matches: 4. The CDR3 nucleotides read TGTGCCAGCAGCTTACGGACTAGCGGGAGGAGCTCCTACAATGAGCAGTTCTTC. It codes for CASSLRTSGRSSYNEQFF.

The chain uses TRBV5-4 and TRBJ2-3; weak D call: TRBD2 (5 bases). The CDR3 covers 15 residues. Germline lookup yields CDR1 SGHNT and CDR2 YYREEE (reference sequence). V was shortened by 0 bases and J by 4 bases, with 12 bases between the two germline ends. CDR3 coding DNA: TGTGCCAGCAGCTTGGGAGGACCGCGGGCAGATACGCAGTATTTT. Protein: CASSLGGPRADTQYF.

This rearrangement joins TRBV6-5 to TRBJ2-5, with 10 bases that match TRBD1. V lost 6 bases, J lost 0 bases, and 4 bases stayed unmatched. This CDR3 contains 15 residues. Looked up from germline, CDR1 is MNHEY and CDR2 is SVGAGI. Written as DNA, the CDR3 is TGTGCCAGCAGCCCTGACAGGGGGCACCAAGAGACCCAGTACTTC. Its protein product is CASSPDRGHQETQYF.

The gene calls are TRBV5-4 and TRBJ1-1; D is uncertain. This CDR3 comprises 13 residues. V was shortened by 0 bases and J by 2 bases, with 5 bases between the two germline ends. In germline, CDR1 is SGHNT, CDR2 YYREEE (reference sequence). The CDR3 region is CASSLDINTEAFF. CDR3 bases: TGTGCCAGCAGCTTGGACATAAACACTGAAGCTTTCTTT. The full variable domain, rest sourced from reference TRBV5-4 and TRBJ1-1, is ETGVTQSPTHLIKTRGQQVTLRCSSQSGHNTVSWYQQALGQGPQFIFQYYREEENGRGNFPPRFSGLQFPNYSSELNVNALELDDSALYLCASSLDINTEAFFGQGTRLTVV.

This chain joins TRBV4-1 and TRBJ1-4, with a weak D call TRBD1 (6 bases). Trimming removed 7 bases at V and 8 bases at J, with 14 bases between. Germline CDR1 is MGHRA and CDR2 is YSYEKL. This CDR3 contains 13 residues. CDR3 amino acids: CASTPRGWEKLFF. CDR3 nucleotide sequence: TGCGCCAGCACCCCAAGGGGGTGGGAAAAACTGTTTTTT.

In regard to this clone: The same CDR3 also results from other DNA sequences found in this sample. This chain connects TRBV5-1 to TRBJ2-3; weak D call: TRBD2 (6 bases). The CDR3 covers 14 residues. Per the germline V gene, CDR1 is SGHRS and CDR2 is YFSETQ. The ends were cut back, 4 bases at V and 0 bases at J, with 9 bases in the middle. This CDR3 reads CASSLGTSTDTQYF. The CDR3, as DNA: TGCGCCAGCAGCCTAGGGACTAGCACAGATACGCAGTATTTT.

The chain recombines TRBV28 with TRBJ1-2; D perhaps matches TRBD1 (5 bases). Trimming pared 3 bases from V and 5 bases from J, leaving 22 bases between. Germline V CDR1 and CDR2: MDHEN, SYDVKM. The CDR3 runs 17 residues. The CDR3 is CASSFQAGGRGQYGYTF. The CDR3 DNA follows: TGTGCCAGCAGTTTCCAAGCGGGGGGAAGGGGCCAATATGGCTACACCTTC.

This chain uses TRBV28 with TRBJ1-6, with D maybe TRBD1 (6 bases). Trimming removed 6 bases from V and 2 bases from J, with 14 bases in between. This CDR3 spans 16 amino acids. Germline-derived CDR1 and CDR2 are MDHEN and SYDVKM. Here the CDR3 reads CASRGMTGAYNSPLHF. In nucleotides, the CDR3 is TGTGCCAGCAGAGGGATGACAGGAGCCTATAATTCACCCCTCCACTTT.

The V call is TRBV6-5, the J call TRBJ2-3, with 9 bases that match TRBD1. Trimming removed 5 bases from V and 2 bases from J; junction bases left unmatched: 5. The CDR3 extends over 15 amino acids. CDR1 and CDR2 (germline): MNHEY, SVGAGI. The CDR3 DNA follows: TGTGCCAGCAGTCGACAGGGGGGGAACACAGATACGCAGTATTTT. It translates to CASSRQGGNTDTQYF.